A single sample is the source of the 20 T cell receptor beta chains below, sequenced in a study of shared clonotypes between healthy human individuals. Measured with immunoSEQ multiplex PCR; TCRdb has only the in-frame clones, and not every one. The sample records around 2.5 million clones, over 85% being singletons. Sequenced: naive CD4+ T cells from PBMCs. Subset noted: CD45RA+ positively selected. The origin of the receptors is a young man in good health. Some clones in this sample may be carry-over from other donors' samples.

The table lists this clone with a few counts. J is TRBJ1-2 and V is TRBV5-4, with TRBD1 matching 9 bases. From germline, CDR1 is SGHNT and CDR2 YYREEE (reference sequence). The V and J ends lost 4 bases and 3 bases, in that order; junction bases with no gene match: 4. The CDR3 covers 14 residues. CDR3 bases: TGTGCCAGCAGCGGGGGACAGGGCCACTATGGCTACACCTTC. Amino acid sequence: CASSGGQGHYGYTF.

The rearrangement links TRBV29-1 to TRBJ2-3; 13 nucleotides line up with TRBD2. The CDR3 contains 15 residues. The V segment lost 7 bases and the J segment 2 bases; nucleotides outside the gene matches: 6. Germline CDR1 SQVTM, CDR2 ANQGSEA. CDR3 sequence reads: CSAGLAGELTDTQYF. Written as DNA, the CDR3 is TGCAGCGCCGGACTAGCGGGAGAGCTCACAGATACGCAGTATTTT.

The gene calls are TRBV28 and TRBJ1-5; 7 nucleotides match TRBD1. With V trimmed by 6 bases and J by 1 base, 6 bases remained unmatched. The CDR3 runs to 15 residues. CDR1 and CDR2 from the germline V gene are MDHEN and SYDVKM. This chain's CDR3 is CASSQGGQSNQPQHF. The CDR3 DNA reads as TGTGCCAGCAGCCAAGGGGGACAGAGCAATCAGCCCCAGCATTTT.

V is TRBV7-6 and J is TRBJ2-5; 7 nucleotides line up with TRBD1. The DNA end lines up better with TRBJ2-7; the J call may be wrong. This CDR3 has 13 residues. Germline V lookup: CDR1 SGHVS, CDR2 FNYEAQ. The CDR3 nucleotides are TGTGCCAGCAGGGGCGGACAGGACTACGAGCAGTACTTC. This translates into CASRGGQDYEQYF.

This chain uses TRBV7-8 with TRBJ2-1; D ambiguous. CDR1 and CDR2 from the germline V gene are SGHVS and FQNEAQ. CDR3 length: 12 residues. The V and J ends lost 8 bases and 7 bases respectively, with 12 bases between them. The chain's CDR3 is CASESVRNEQFF. The CDR3 bases are TGTGCCAGCGAGTCAGTCCGAAATGAGCAGTTCTTC.

The CDR3, as DNA: TGTGCCTGGAGTGCCGGGAGCTATGGCTACACCTTC. This sequence encodes CAWSAGSYGYTF. The V and J genes are TRBV30 and TRBJ1-2; D unclear. Looked up from germline, CDR1 is GTSNPN and CDR2 is SVGIG (reference sequence). The CDR3 covers 12 residues. V shed 1 base and J shed 4 bases, with 7 bases lying between them.

The chain combines TRBV23-1 with TRBJ2-7, with 7 bases fitting TRBD1. TRBV23-1 is assigned to the ORF class and has an uncertain function. V gave up 3 bases and J gave up 2 bases; unmatched junction bases: 7. The CDR3 loop spans 15 amino acids. CDR3 sequence reads: CASSHPGTDAYEQYF. CDR3 nucleotides: TGCGCCAGCAGTCATCCCGGGACAGACGCCTACGAGCAGTACTTC.

This clone has more than one count but fewer than ten. J is TRBJ1-5 and V is TRBV25-1; the D gene is possibly TRBD1 (6 bases). Trimming took 3 bases from V and 6 from J, leaving 9 bases between them. Germline V gene lookup returns CDR1 MGHDK and CDR2 SYGVNS. The CDR3 length is 13 residues. This chain's CDR3 is CASSDRGSQPQHF. CDR3 in DNA: TGTGCCAGCAGTGACAGGGGAAGTCAGCCCCAGCATTTT.

The chain couples TRBV6-1 to TRBJ2-3; maybe TRBD1 (6 bases). CDR1 and CDR2 (germline): MNHNS, SASEGT. The ends were cut back, 4 bases at V and 2 bases at J, with 13 bases in the middle. The CDR3 is 15 amino acids. The CDR3 reads CASSAGPGHTDTQYF. CDR3 sequence (DNA): TGTGCCAGCAGTGCCGGACCGGGACACACAGATACGCAGTATTTT.

The chain employs TRBV6-5 and TRBJ1-4; possibly TRBD1 for D (6 bases). Looked up from germline, CDR1 is MNHEY and CDR2 is SVGAGI. Trimming shortened V by 4 bases and J by 7 bases, and 7 bases separated the two germline ends. CDR3 length equals 12 residues. CDR3 protein: CASSLGGEKLFF. The CDR3, as DNA: TGTGCCAGCAGTTTAGGGGGTGAAAAACTGTTTTTT.

The CDR3 protein is CASSLYPGTDISQAFF. DNA of the CDR3: TGCGCCAGCAGCCTCTATCCCGGGACAGACATTTCTCAAGCTTTCTTT. The chain couples TRBV4-3 to TRBJ1-1; 7 nucleotides agree with TRBD1. Unmatched junction bases numbered 17, after V lost 4 bases and J lost 9 bases. The CDR3 consists of 16 residues. CDR1 LGHNA and CDR2 YSLEER come from the germline V gene.

Remarks on this clone: The sample holds other DNA sequences that translate to the same CDR3. This chain joins TRBV7-2 and TRBJ2-7; the D is unclear. CDR1 and CDR2 (germline): SGHTA, FQGNSA. The CDR3 length is 11 residues. V was trimmed by 4 bases and J by 6 bases, leaving 7 bases between them. Here the CDR3 reads CASSSRAEQYF. In DNA form, the CDR3 reads TGTGCCAGCAGCTCCCGCGCCGAGCAGTACTTC.

CDR3 DNA: TGTGCCAGCAGCATAACAGGGGTCTCTGGAAACACCATATATTTT. Its translation is CASSITGVSGNTIYF. The rearrangement uses TRBV28 and TRBJ1-3, with 7 bases matching TRBD1. Germline CDR1 is MDHEN and CDR2 is SYDVKM. Trimming cost V 6 bases and J 0 bases; bases outside gene matches: 5. This CDR3 region has 15 residues.

The gene calls are TRBV9 and TRBJ2-3; no clear D. Deletions cut 0 bases from V and 6 bases from J, with 11 bases between. Germline lookup yields CDR1 SGDLS and CDR2 YYNGEE. The CDR3 totals 14 residues. CDR3: CASSVAQVPDTQYF. The CDR3 nucleotides are TGTGCCAGCAGCGTAGCTCAAGTGCCTGATACGCAGTATTTT.

A note on this clone: Within the sample, other DNA sequences also encode this same CDR3. The V gene is TRBV15, the J gene TRBJ2-7, with D possibly being TRBD1 (5 bases). This CDR3 spans 14 amino acids. Germline V lookup: CDR1 LNHNV, CDR2 YYDKDF (reference sequence). V lost 1 base to trimming and J lost 0 bases, with 7 bases between them. The DNA for the CDR3 is TGTGCCACCAGCAGAGGCAGGGACTCCTACGAGCAGTACTTC. It encodes CATSRGRDSYEQYF.

The gene calls are TRBV7-2 and TRBJ1-5; D is ambiguous. The CDR3 is 13 amino acids. Trimming left V 8 bases short and J 0 bases short, with 8 bases between. Per germline, CDR1 SGHTA and CDR2 FQGNSA. The CDR3 sequence: CASAVYSNQPQHF. The CDR3 DNA follows: TGTGCCAGCGCGGTCTATAGCAATCAGCCCCAGCATTTT.

This chain uses TRBV7-2 with TRBJ2-5; possibly TRBD2 for D (5 bases). CDR1 and CDR2 from the germline V gene are SGHTA and FQGNSA. The CDR3 totals 13 residues. Between the trimmed V and J ends, which lost 5 bases and 5 bases, there was a span of 12 bases. This CDR3 is CASSARVRETQYF. In nucleotides, the CDR3 is TGTGCCAGCAGCGCGCGGGTTCGGGAGACCCAGTACTTC.

V usage is TRBV7-2 and J usage is TRBJ2-2; 9 bases fit TRBD1. V gave up 5 bases and J gave up 6 bases; unmatched junction bases: 4. Germline CDR1 SGHTA, CDR2 FQGNSA. The CDR3 covers 14 residues. CDR3 in amino acids: CASSQDRGPGELFF. The CDR3 nucleotides are TGTGCCAGCAGCCAGGACAGGGGTCCCGGGGAGCTGTTTTTT. The full variable domain, in which reference TRBV7-2 and TRBJ2-2 provide the parts outside the CDR3, is GAGVSQSPSNKVTEKGKDVELRCDPISGHTALYWYRQSLGQGLEFLIYFQGNSAPDKSGLPSDRFSAERTGGSVSTLTIQRTQQEDSAVYLCASSQDRGPGELFFGEGSRLTVL.

This chain connects TRBV30 to TRBJ1-3; D is ambiguous. Trimming removed 5 bases from V and 6 bases from J, with 5 bases in between. The CDR3 totals 10 residues. The germline V gene has CDR1 GTSNPN and CDR2 SVGIG (reference sequence). CDR3 sequence (DNA): TGTGCCTGGGGGGAAAACACCATATATTTT. It codes for CAWGENTIYF.

This clone showed up just once. This specimen includes other DNA sequences encoding the same CDR3. The chain carries TRBV7-2 and TRBJ1-1; D gene uncertain. V was cut by 2 bases and J by 2 bases, with 3 bases left in between. The germline V gene has CDR1 SGHTA and CDR2 FQGNSA. This CDR3 contains 12 residues. CDR3 in amino acids: CASSLTNTEAFF. CDR3 nucleotide sequence: TGTGCCAGCAGCTTAACAAACACTGAAGCTTTCTTT.